A single T cell receptor (beta chain) is shown here with its context. The method was immunoSEQ multiplex PCR; TCRdb's version includes in-frame clones alone and lacks a portion of them. This sample has approximately 300,000 clones; under 90% occur once, and the top ten carry 1.5% to 2%. The entry originates in a study of blood T cell repertoires in COVID-19. As for the study in general: Acute and convalescent COVID-19 samples came from the United States, Italy and Spain. In each case, the material was cDNA or gDNA derived from T cells, B-cell-depleted T cells, or PBMCs.

V lost 6 bases and J lost 2; bases outside the gene matches: 8. The CDR3 length is 16 residues. Germline V CDR1 and CDR2: SGHRS, YFSETQ. The TCR was taken from a woman in her 30s with COVID-19, enrolled during active disease. The chain recombines TRBV5-1 with TRBJ2-2; 9 bases are a match to TRBD2. Sequences were obtained from peripheral blood. For the CDR3, the DNA is TGCGCCAGCACCCAGAGAGCGGGGGGAAACACCGGGGAGCTGTTTTTT. This encodes CASTQRAGGNTGELFF.